This T cell receptor beta chain was identified during a study of shared T cell receptors in the human thymus. Generated by immunoSEQ multiplex PCR, the TCRdb table keeps only in-frame clones and is missing some. The table has about 380,000 clones, just under 95% seen once. Trimming removed 7 bases from V and 2 bases from J, with 12 bases in between. Germline CDR1 MNHNS, CDR2 SASEGT. The CDR3 totals 13 residues. This clonotype was obtained from a human donor. The V call is TRBV6-1, the J call TRBJ2-7; a possible D gene is TRBD2 (6 bases). Sequenced sample: thymocytes. The DNA for the CDR3 is TGTGCCAGCATCCCGACTAGAGCCTACGAGCAGTACTTC. Translation: CASIPTRAYEQYF.